The 20 T cell receptor beta chains below all came from one sample that was sequenced in a study of T cells in Graves' hyperthyroidism and ophthalmopathy. Regions amplified from RNA transcripts were the TCR beta CDR3 regions. The primer set for the first-round RT-PCR of the TCR CDR3 was HTBI. TCRdb reprocessed the multiplex PCR reads with MiXCR, giving one entry per CDR3 protein. Among approximately 380,000 distinct CDR3 sequences, under 20% were seen once, and the ten largest hold 35% to 50%. Material: blood. The receptors were sampled from a man aged 18-30 years with Graves' ophthalmopathy.

This clonotype was counted ten times or more. V is TRBV5-1 and J is TRBJ2-3, with TRBD2 matching 9 bases. CDR1 and CDR2 from the germline V gene are SGHRS and YFSETQ. J lost 4 bases, V lost 5 bases, and 5 bases had no gene match. CDR3 size: 14 residues. The CDR3 is CASRSRLAADTQYF. The CDR3 coding sequence is TGCGCCAGCAGATCCAGACTAGCGGCAGATACGCAGTATTTT.

The chain is built from TRBV6-5 and TRBJ2-3; TRBD1 aligns across 9 bases. CDR1 and CDR2 (germline): MNHEY, SVGAGI. The V and J ends lost 5 bases and 8 bases, in that order; junction bases with no gene match: 8. The CDR3 is made up of 14 amino acids. The CDR3 coding sequence is TGTGCCAGCAGTCACAACAGGGGGCCAGGTACGCAGTATTTT. Translated, it gives CASSHNRGPGTQYF.

The chain couples TRBV9 to TRBJ2-3, with D hard to call. The CDR3 sequence is 12 residues long. Trimming cost V 3 bases and J 4 bases, with 6 bases left between them. Germline V lookup: CDR1 SGDLS, CDR2 YYNGEE. The CDR3 spells CASSDLADTQYF. In nucleotides, the CDR3 is TGTGCCAGCAGCGACCTAGCAGATACGCAGTATTTT.

The chain is built from TRBV28 and TRBJ1-1; TRBD1 agrees at 9 bases. The CDR3 runs 15 residues. CDR1 MDHEN and CDR2 SYDVKM come from the germline V gene. V was pared by 3 bases and J by 2 bases, with 4 bases of the junction left unmatched. The CDR3 DNA reads TGTGCCAGCAGTTTCCTGGACAGGGGAAACACTGAAGCTTTCTTT. Translation: CASSFLDRGNTEAFF.

This clonotype was detected many times. The rearrangement links TRBV6-6 to TRBJ2-1; D is undetermined. V lost 7 bases and J lost 10, with 14 bases in between. The CDR3 sequence is 12 residues long. The germline CDR1 and CDR2 sequences are MNHNY and SVGAGI (reference sequence). This CDR3 reads CASIRSVGEQFF. For the CDR3, the DNA is TGTGCCAGCATCCGATCTGTCGGGGAGCAGTTCTTC.

The rearrangement uses TRBV24-1 and TRBJ1-5; no reliable D call. V shed 2 bases and J shed 0 bases, with 13 bases lying between them. CDR3 length: 17 amino acids. CDR1 is KGHDR, CDR2 SFDVKD, per germline. CDR3 region: CATSDWPDFNSNQPQHF. CDR3 in DNA: TGTGCCACCAGTGATTGGCCGGACTTCAATAGCAATCAGCCCCAGCATTTT.

This clonotype was counted only a few times. The rearrangement joins TRBV20-1 to TRBJ1-3, with D unresolved. The ends were cut back, 1 base at V and 2 bases at J, with 12 bases in the middle. CDR3 length: 15 amino acids. Germline loops: CDR1 DFQATT, CDR2 SNEGSKA (reference sequence). The CDR3 reads CSARVPGGPGNTIYF. DNA for the CDR3: TGCAGTGCTAGAGTCCCCGGAGGGCCTGGAAACACCATATATTTT.

This clonotype has a count of ten or more. The chain links TRBV5-1 to TRBJ2-7; 10 nucleotides agree with TRBD1. Germline V gene data show CDR1 as SGHRS and CDR2 as YFSETQ. There are 14 residues in the CDR3. J was trimmed by 2 bases and V by 4 bases; bases with no gene match: 3. The CDR3 region is CASSAGQGTYEQYF. CDR3 in DNA: TGCGCCAGCAGCGCGGGACAGGGGACCTACGAGCAGTACTTC. The full variable domain, rest sourced from reference TRBV5-1 and TRBJ2-7, is KAGVTQTPRYLIKTRGQQVTLSCSPISGHRSVSWYQQTPGQGLQFLFEYFSETQRNKGNFPGRFSGRQFSNSRSEMNVSTLELGDSALYLCASSAGQGTYEQYFGPGTRLTVT.

The chain joins TRBV7-6 to TRBJ2-7; 7 positions match TRBD1. The CDR3 length is 14 residues. J gave up 6 bases and V 5 bases, and 10 bases lay outside the gene matches. Germline assignment: CDR1 SGHVS and CDR2 FNYEAQ. The CDR3 spells CASSPGGQPFEQYF. The CDR3 DNA sequence: TGTGCCAGCAGCCCAGGGGGACAGCCGTTCGAGCAGTACTTC.

This clonotype showed up just a few times. V is TRBV11-1 and J is TRBJ2-6, with D possibly called TRBD1 or TRBD2 (5 bases each). Deletions cut 4 bases from V and 2 bases from J, with 9 bases between. The CDR3 length is 15 residues. The germline gives CDR1 SGHAT, CDR2 FQDESV (reference sequence). This CDR3 is CASSSQGAGANVLTF. CDR3 nucleotides: TGTGCCAGCAGCTCTCAGGGAGCTGGGGCCAACGTCCTGACTTTC.

This clonotype has only a few counts. V usage is TRBV7-9 and J usage is TRBJ2-2, with D possibly TRBD2 on 6 matching bases. The germline V gene encodes CDR1 SEHNR and CDR2 FQNEAQ (reference sequence). Trimming took off 9 bases at V and 3 bases at J, with 14 bases between the two ends. The CDR3 totals 14 residues. Here the CDR3 DNA reads TGTGCCAGAGGCGGAGGGGTCGACACCGGGGAGCTGTTTTTT. Translation gives CARGGGVDTGELFF.

This clonotype came up many times. The chain combines TRBV6-1 with TRBJ1-1, with D tentatively TRBD1 (5 bases). Germline V gene data show CDR1 as MNHNS and CDR2 as SASEGT. Trimming shortened V by 8 bases and J by 1 base, and 11 bases separated the two germline ends. CDR3 length: 13 residues. The CDR3 reads CASRLTANTEAFF. The CDR3 DNA is TGTGCCAGCCGGTTGACAGCGAACACTGAAGCTTTCTTT.

A remark on this clonotype: A much more abundant neighbour one base away suggests this may be a read error. The V and J genes are TRBV13 and TRBJ1-3; no clear D gene. Germline values: CDR1 PRHDT, CDR2 FYEKMQ (reference sequence). The length of the CDR3 is 13 residues. V was shortened by 8 bases and J by 0 bases, with 8 bases between the two germline ends. The CDR3 here is CASGHSSGNTIYF. The DNA for the CDR3 is TGTGCCAGCGGGCACAGCTCTGGAAACACCATATATTTT.

This clonotype was counted at least ten times. The V and J genes are TRBV28 and TRBJ2-3; 7 bases align to TRBD2. Germline CDR1 and CDR2: MDHEN and SYDVKM. The CDR3 consists of 15 residues. V lost 5 bases to trimming and J lost 6 bases; unmatched junction nucleotides: 11. The CDR3: CASSPPGRGWDTQYF. The CDR3, as DNA: TGTGCCAGCAGTCCGCCGGGGCGGGGGTGGGATACGCAGTATTTT.

This clonotype was seen repeatedly, ten times or more. The genes are TRBV12-3 or TRBV12-4 and TRBJ2-5; unclear D gene. CDR3 length: 12 residues. V was trimmed by 7 bases and J by 5 bases, leaving 11 bases between them. The CDR3 here is CASKQSLETQYF. The CDR3 nucleotides read TGTGCCAGCAAGCAGAGTTTGGAGACCCAGTACTTC.

As DNA, the CDR3 is TGTGCCAGCAGCGTAGGCACTAGCGGGGCGAACACCGGGGAGCTGTTTTTT. This encodes CASSVGTSGANTGELFF. The rearrangement joins TRBV9 to TRBJ2-2, with 10 nucleotides matching TRBD2. The CDR3 extends over 17 amino acids. Germline V gives CDR1 SGDLS, CDR2 YYNGEE. The ends lost 0 bases at V and 0 bases at J; junction bases unmatched: 2.

This clonotype has at least ten counts. The chain is built from TRBV16 and TRBJ1-2, with D perhaps TRBD1 (6 bases). The V end lost 1 base, the J end lost 4 bases, and 19 bases lay between the germline ends. There are 17 residues in the CDR3. Germline V CDR1 and CDR2: KGHSY, FQNENV. CDR3 sequence reads: CASSQWQTGTQPYGYTF. The CDR3 DNA sequence: TGTGCCAGCAGCCAATGGCAAACAGGGACTCAACCCTATGGCTACACCTTC.

This clonotype has only a few counts. The chain couples TRBV10-1 to TRBJ1-6; 8 bases fit TRBD1. CDR3 length: 13 amino acids. CDR1 WNHNN and CDR2 SYGVQD come from the germline V gene (reference sequence). V shed 8 bases, J shed 9 bases, and the junction held 6 bases outside the gene matches. CDR3 region: CASCSGTGSPLHF. Written as DNA, the CDR3 is TGCGCCAGCTGTTCCGGGACAGGTTCACCCCTCCACTTT.

This clonotype appeared a few times. V and J are TRBV11-2 and TRBJ2-2; D tentatively reads TRBD1 or TRBD2 (5 bases each). V was trimmed by 5 bases and J by 5 bases, leaving 15 bases between them. CDR3 length: 15 amino acids. In germline, CDR1 is SGHAT, CDR2 FQNNGV. DNA of the CDR3: TGTGCCAGCAGCCTTGGGACCCGGGGTACCGGGGAGCTGTTTTTT. The encoded protein is CASSLGTRGTGELFF.

In this sample, this clonotype turned up many times. The chain links TRBV28 to TRBJ2-3, with 12 bases fitting TRBD2. Germline V gene sequence: CDR1 MDHEN, CDR2 SYDVKM. With V trimmed by 3 bases and J by 1 base, 8 bases remained unmatched. CDR3 length: 18 amino acids. CDR3 in amino acids: CASSFSLAGGPGTDTQYF. CDR3 nucleotides: TGTGCCAGCAGTTTTTCGCTAGCGGGGGGGCCCGGCACAGATACGCAGTATTTT.